One sample yielded the 5 T cell receptor beta chains listed below, sequenced in a study of identical twins. TCRdb recomputed calls from the 5' RACE reads with MiXCR, one row per CDR3 protein. Of 1.5 million to 2 million distinct CDR3 sequences listed, about 32% are singletons. Material for sequencing was cord blood. The receptors originated from a newborn girl in good health.

This clonotype was picked up one time. The chain carries TRBV14 and TRBJ1-6; D uncertain. CDR1 is SGHDN and CDR2 is FVKESK in the germline V gene. The CDR3 covers 16 residues. Trimming stripped 1 base from V and 0 bases from J, with 7 bases between. CDR3 sequence: CASSQVGSSYNSPLHF. DNA for the CDR3: TGTGCCAGCAGCCAAGTCGGGAGCTCCTATAATTCACCCCTCCACTTT.

This chain links TRBV3-1 with TRBJ2-1; 10 positions agree with TRBD2. CDR1 and CDR2 (germline): LGHDT, YNNKEL (reference sequence). The CDR3 extends over 15 amino acids. V trimming: 11 bases; J trimming: 7 bases; junction bases outside the gene matches: 14. CDR3 DNA: TGTGCCGGCACCCCGAGACTAGCGGGCTTTAATGAGCAGTTCTTC. Translation: CAGTPRLAGFNEQFF.

This clonotype appeared a few times. The chain has TRBV10-3 and TRBJ2-7; D is uncertain. Germline V gene lookup returns CDR1 ENHRY and CDR2 SYGVKD. V was pared by 0 bases and J by 5 bases, with 5 bases between. The CDR3 length is 12 residues. CDR3 in DNA: TGTGCCATCAGTGAGTCTGTGCACGAGCAGTACTTC. Residues: CAISESVHEQYF.

The chain employs TRBV19 and TRBJ2-3; tentatively, D is TRBD2 (6 bases). Germline V gives CDR1 LNHDA, CDR2 SQIVND (reference sequence). The length of the CDR3 is 15 residues. Trimming took 0 bases from V and 3 from J, leaving 10 bases between them. This chain's CDR3 is CASSIDRGTTDTQYF. CDR3 nucleotides: TGTGCCAGTAGTATAGATCGAGGGACTACAGATACGCAGTATTTT. Supplemented by reference TRBV19 and TRBJ2-3, the full variable domain reads DGGITQSPKYLFRKEGQNVTLSCEQNLNHDAMYWYRQDPGQGLRLIYYSQIVNDFQKGDIAEGYSVSREKKESFPLTVTSAQKNPTAFYLCASSIDRGTTDTQYFGPGTRLTVL.

This chain links TRBV12-3 or TRBV12-4 with TRBJ1-1; D not certain. V was trimmed by 7 bases and J by 1 base, leaving 10 bases between them. The CDR3 sequence is 13 residues long. In DNA form, the CDR3 reads TGTGCCAGCAACATTCACGAGAACACTGAAGCTTTCTTT. Protein sequence: CASNIHENTEAFF.